This T cell receptor beta chain is from a study of blood T cell repertoires in COVID-19. Whole-study context: The samples span acute and convalescent COVID-19 from the United States, Italy and Spain. Sample material is recorded as cDNA or gDNA derived from T cells, B-cell-depleted T cells, or PBMCs.

Study processing details: Quantification of nucleated cells was approximated via reference gene primer amplification. The protocol was immunoSEQ multiplex PCR, while the TCRdb copy is restricted to in-frame clones and leaves out a portion. That table gives V, J and clone size, and the DNA gave D and trimming. The repertoire consists of under 500,000 clones, with around 88% occurring once and the leading ten covering 4% to 5.5%. Germline loops: CDR1 GTSNPN, CDR2 SVGIG (reference sequence). The CDR3 contains 14 residues. Trimming stripped 7 bases from V and 0 bases from J, with 12 bases between. The receptor was isolated from a woman in her 30s with acute or convalescent COVID-19. The material sequenced was peripheral blood. The rearrangement uses TRBV30 and TRBJ2-2, with D hard to call. The DNA of the CDR3 is TGTGCCTACGAGACTGGAGCGAACACCGGGGAGCTGTTTTTT. It is translated as CAYETGANTGELFF.